What follows are 28 T cell receptor beta chains derived from one specimen sequenced in a study of T cell clonality in common variable immunodeficiency. Method: immunoSEQ multiplex PCR; TCRdb's copy keeps in-frame clones and lacks some. The sample includes tens of thousands of clones, none of them occurring once. The sequenced sample was peripheral blood mononuclear cells. These receptors all stem from a person aged 18-69 years in good health.

This clone was seen repeatedly, ten times or more. Here the CDR3 reads CASSQPSGQVRSILGAQYF. The part of the CDR3 DNA that was read is TGCGCCAGCAGTCAACCATCGGGACAGGTCCGATCGATTCTAGGGGCG. The rearrangement uses TRBV23-1 and TRBJ2-3; TRBD1 aligns across 8 bases. The read ends 3 residues early relative to the CDR3; the germline J gene fills the gap. TRBV23-1 counts as an open reading frame of uncertain function. The CDR3 is made up of 19 amino acids.

This clone was recorded at least ten times. CDR3 amino acids: CASSIRRVATYNEQFF. Partial CDR3 DNA: TGTGCCAGTAGTATTCGTCGTGTGGCCACCTACAATGAG. This chain uses TRBV19 with TRBJ2-1, with unresolved D. The read ends 3 residues early relative to the CDR3; the germline J gene fills the gap. Germline lookup yields CDR1 LNHDA and CDR2 SQIVND (reference sequence). The CDR3 has 16 amino acids. The V gene lost 3 bases and the J gene lost 2 bases, with 14 bases spanning the gap.

This clone was detected ten times or more. The read ends 3 residues before the CDR3 terminus; that terminus is restored from the germline J gene. The rearrangement uses TRBV6-2 or TRBV6-3 and TRBJ1-5; 7 bases are shared with TRBD1. Germline V gives CDR1 MNHEY, CDR2 SVGEGT. With 0 bases clipped from V and 9 bases from J, the junction kept 8 bases outside the gene matches. The CDR3 has 15 residues. The sequenced part of the CDR3 DNA is TGTGCCAGCAGTTACTCAACAAACAGGGGCCCGCCC. Protein product: CASSYSTNRGPP. From start to end, the CDR3 is CASSYSTNRGPPQHF.

The table lists this clone with many counts. The CDR3 end falls 3 residues outside the read, so it is completed with the germline J gene. The V call is TRBV16, the J call TRBJ2-7; 9 bases match TRBD2. V trimming: 0 bases; J trimming: 2 bases; junction bases outside the gene matches: 2. CDR3 length equals 15 residues. Germline V CDR1 and CDR2: KGHSY, FQNENV. CDR3 loop: CASSQSKRGAYEQYF. The sequenced part of the CDR3 DNA is TGTGCCAGCAGCCAATCGAAGCGGGGGGCCTACGAG.

This clone has ten or more counts. The read falls 3 residues short of the CDR3 end, and the missing part is taken from the germline J gene. The chain has TRBV19 and TRBJ2-3; D unclear. Between the trimmed V and J ends, which lost 4 bases and 0 bases, there was a span of 8 bases. There are 14 residues in the CDR3. CDR1 is LNHDA and CDR2 is SQIVND in the germline V gene (reference sequence). CDR3 in amino acids: CASSRHRSTDTQYF. The covered CDR3 bases are TGTGCCAGTAGTAGACACAGAAGCACAGATACG.

This clone occurred a few times. The read ends 3 residues shy of where the CDR3 ends; the end is completed using the germline J gene. This sequence joins TRBV5-6 and TRBJ2-1; TRBD2 might be the D (6 bases). The CDR3 runs to 15 residues. V gave up 4 bases and J gave up 6 bases, with 17 bases separating them. Germline V gives CDR1 SGHDT, CDR2 YYEEEE. The CDR3 DNA, read in part, is TGTGCCAGCAGCCGAATCCGGGACTCATTCAATGAG. As protein: CASSRIRDSFNE. The whole CDR3 protein reads CASSRIRDSFNEQFF.

This clone has at least ten counts. The read terminates 3 residues ahead of where the CDR3 ends, so the germline J gene completes it. The chain uses TRBV10-3 and TRBJ2-7, with 8 bases lining up with TRBD1. There are 12 residues in the CDR3. After removal of 10 bases from V and 2 bases from J, the junction contained 4 bases not matched to a gene. Germline-derived CDR1 and CDR2 are ENHRY and SYGVKD. The CDR3 sequence is CATRQGPYEQYF. The CDR3 DNA, read in part, is TGTGCCACCCGACAGGGGCCCTACGAG.

This clone was seen at least ten times. The read comes to an end 3 residues before the CDR3 does, leaving the germline J gene to fill in the end. V and J are TRBV30 and TRBJ1-6, with 7 positions matching TRBD1. The CDR3 has 14 amino acids. V lost 0 bases to trimming and J lost 7 bases; unmatched junction nucleotides: 3. Germline V gene data show CDR1 as GTSNPN and CDR2 as SVGIG (reference sequence). The CDR3 bases that were read are TGTGCCTGGAGTGTACAAGGGGGCAATTCACCC. It codes for CAWSVQGGNSP. The whole CDR3 is CAWSVQGGNSPLHF.

This clone was observed at least ten times. The read gets to within 3 residues of the CDR3 end, and the germline J gene fills in the rest. The J gene is TRBJ2-1, the V gene TRBV18, with a tentative D call TRBD1 (5 bases). The CDR3 extends over 16 amino acids. Germline CDR1 reads KGHSH; CDR2 reads LQKENI. With 0 bases removed from V and 0 bases from J, the gap between germline ends came to 9 bases. CDR3: CASSPPGHSSYNEQFF. The CDR3 bases that were read are TGTGCCAGCTCACCACCGGGGCACAGCTCCTACAATGAG.

This clone was observed many times. The read falls 3 residues short of the CDR3 end, and the missing part is taken from the germline J gene. The gene calls are TRBV12-3 or TRBV12-4 and TRBJ2-7; 12 nucleotides line up with TRBD2. CDR3 length: 17 amino acids. J was trimmed by 2 bases and V by 2 bases; bases with no gene match: 7. CDR3 in amino acids: CASSLRLAGVRTYEQYF. The sequenced part of the CDR3 DNA is TGTGCCAGCAGTTTACGACTAGCGGGGGTACGAACCTACGAG.

This clone was observed at least ten times. The read gets to within 3 residues of the CDR3 end, and the germline J gene fills in the rest. The chain joins TRBV5-1 to TRBJ1-1, with TRBD1 as a possible D gene (6 bases). Per germline, CDR1 SGHRS and CDR2 YFSETQ. V was pared by 4 bases and J by 1 base, with 14 bases between. CDR3 size: 15 residues. The CDR3 sequence: CASSASGTRNTEAFF. The part of the CDR3 DNA that was read is TGCGCCAGCAGCGCCTCCGGGACAAGGAACACTGAA.

This clone was counted at least ten times. The CDR3 loop reads CSARDRRGGNTGELFF. CDR3 DNA, as far as it was read: TGCAGTGCTAGAGATAGGAGGGGGGGAAACACCGGGGAG. This chain connects TRBV20-1 to TRBJ2-2, with D possibly TRBD2 on 7 matching bases. The CDR3 end falls 3 residues outside the read, so it is completed with the germline J gene. This CDR3 is built from 16 residues. Germline V gene lookup returns CDR1 DFQATT and CDR2 SNEGSKA (reference sequence). The V end was cut by 0 bases, the J end by 2 bases, with 13 bases between.

This clone was detected ten times or more. The read finishes 3 residues shy of the CDR3 end, and the germline J gene is used to complete it. The chain combines TRBV12-3 or TRBV12-4 with TRBJ1-5; D is perhaps TRBD1 (5 bases). This CDR3 spans 14 amino acids. V was trimmed by 1 base and J by 6 bases, leaving 10 bases between them. The part of the CDR3 DNA that was read is TGTGCCAGCAGTTTAGTGGGACTCGGTCAGCCC. This sequence encodes CASSLVGLGQP. The complete CDR3 reads CASSLVGLGQPQHF.

This clone was seen many times. The sequenced fragment ends 3 residues before the CDR3 boundary, so the rest is inferred from the germline J gene. The rearrangement uses TRBV7-9 and TRBJ1-2; the D is unclear. V was clipped by 1 base and J by 5 bases, with 8 bases between them. Germline lookup yields CDR1 SEHNR and CDR2 FQNEAQ (reference sequence). The CDR3 totals 13 residues. Here the CDR3 reads CASSLGADYGYTF. Incomplete CDR3 DNA: TGTGCCAGCAGCTTAGGGGCCGATTATGGC. Complete variable domain (other parts from reference TRBV7-9 and TRBJ1-2): DTGVSQNPRHKITKRGQNVTFRCDPISEHNRLYWYRQTLGQGPEFLTYFQNEAQLEKSRLLSDRFSAERPKGSFSTLEIQRTEQGDSAMYLCASSLGADYGYTFGSGTRLTVV.

This clone was seen many times. The read terminates 3 residues ahead of where the CDR3 ends, so the germline J gene completes it. This chain joins TRBV4-2 and TRBJ2-1; D is possibly TRBD1 or TRBD2 (5 bases each). CDR3 size: 14 residues. Trimming removed 6 bases from V and 6 bases from J, with 15 bases in between. Germline lookup yields CDR1 LGHNA and CDR2 YNFKEQ. The CDR3 loop reads CASRGEITSNEQFF. Partial CDR3 DNA: TGTGCCAGCAGAGGGGAGATTACCTCCAATGAG.

This clone was observed many times. The missing CDR3 end, 3 residues past where the read stops, is filled in from the germline J gene. This chain connects TRBV18 to TRBJ1-2, with a possible D match to TRBD1 (5 bases). Germline CDR1 KGHSH, CDR2 LQKENI. Trimming pared 3 bases from V and 5 bases from J, leaving 16 bases between. The length of the CDR3 is 15 residues. The DNA read from the CDR3 is TGTGCCAGCTCACCTCCTCAGCCGGGACTATATGGC. The encoded protein is CASSPPQPGLYG. The entire CDR3 protein is CASSPPQPGLYGYTF.

This clone showed up many times. The read halts 3 residues ahead of the CDR3 end, with the missing end drawn from the germline J gene. V and J are TRBV7-9 and TRBJ2-3; tentative D call: TRBD1 (6 bases). Germline-derived CDR1 and CDR2 are SEHNR and FQNEAQ (reference sequence). The CDR3 consists of 15 residues. The germline V and J ends were trimmed by 5 bases and 2 bases, with 14 bases remaining between them. The DNA read from the CDR3 is TGTGCCAGCAGCGCGCAGGGGACCCCCACAGATACG. Translated: CASSAQGTPTDT. The full CDR3 reads CASSAQGTPTDTQYF.

This clone was counted at least ten times. From the germline J gene comes the end of the CDR3, since the read stops 3 residues before it. The chain uses TRBV5-6 and TRBJ2-3; TRBD1 matches 7 bases. Germline-derived CDR1 and CDR2 are SGHDT and YYEEEE. The CDR3 is made up of 14 amino acids. V lost 2 bases to trimming and J lost 2 bases; unmatched junction nucleotides: 2. The chain's CDR3 is CASSLQGNTDTQYF. The sequenced part of the CDR3 DNA is TGTGCCAGCAGCTTACAGGGGAACACAGATACG.

This clone was seen repeatedly, ten times or more. The missing CDR3 end, 3 residues past where the read stops, is filled in from the germline J gene. The V call is TRBV5-1, the J call TRBJ1-4, with TRBD1 as a possible D gene (5 bases). The CDR3 is 15 amino acids. Trimming took 2 bases from V and 5 from J, leaving 13 bases between them. CDR1 and CDR2 from the germline V gene are SGHRS and YFSETQ. The CDR3 reads CASSLGDSRNEKLFF. CDR3 DNA (partial): TGCGCCAGCAGCTTAGGAGACAGTCGAAATGAAAAA. The full variable domain, completed using reference TRBV5-1 and TRBJ1-4, is KAGVTQTPRYLIKTRGQQVTLSCSPISGHRSVSWYQQTPGQGLQFLFEYFSETQRNKGNFPGRFSGRQFSNSRSEMNVSTLELGDSALYLCASSLGDSRNEKLFFGSGTQLSVL.

This clone was found many times. With the read ending 3 residues before the CDR3 end, the germline J gene is used to fill in that end. The J gene is TRBJ2-3, the V gene TRBV15; 7 positions match TRBD2. In germline, CDR1 is LNHNV, CDR2 YYDKDF (reference sequence). The CDR3 covers 15 residues. V lost 0 bases and J lost 1; bases outside the gene matches: 1. The CDR3 sequence: CATSREGGGTDTQYF. The CDR3 DNA, read in part, is TGTGCCACCAGCAGAGAGGGGGGGGGCACAGATACG.

Many counts were recorded for this clone. The read ends 3 residues before the CDR3 terminus; that terminus is restored from the germline J gene. V is TRBV7-2 and J is TRBJ2-1, with 7 bases aligning to TRBD2. Germline lookup yields CDR1 SGHTA and CDR2 FQGNSA. V lost 5 bases to trimming and J lost 9 bases; unmatched junction nucleotides: 1. The CDR3 consists of 11 residues. CDR3 protein: CASSPGGEQFF. CDR3 bases read: TGTGCCAGCAGCCCGGGGGGTGAG.

This clone was counted at least ten times. The CDR3 goes on 3 residues after the read ends, and that part is filled in from the germline J gene. V and J are TRBV13 and TRBJ2-7; 8 nucleotides agree with TRBD1. The CDR3 extends over 13 amino acids. Trimming at V came to 5 bases and at J to 5 bases, leaving 5 bases not matched to a gene. Germline loops: CDR1 PRHDT, CDR2 FYEKMQ (reference sequence). The CDR3 loop is CASSMGQEDEQYF. The sequenced CDR3 bases are TGTGCCAGCAGCATGGGACAGGAGGACGAG.

This clone has ten or more counts. The read halts 3 residues ahead of the CDR3 end, with the missing end drawn from the germline J gene. The chain employs TRBV4-1 and TRBJ1-2, with 12 bases matching TRBD1. CDR3 size: 18 residues. V lost 0 bases, J lost 2 bases, and 7 bases stayed unmatched. The V gene's germline CDR1 is MGHRA and CDR2 YSYEKL. The CDR3 region is CASSQDGTGGLINYGYTF. The DNA read from the CDR3 is TGCGCCAGCAGCCAAGACGGGACAGGGGGCTTAATAAACTATGGC.

In this sample, this clone turned up many times. The CDR3 end is not reached by the read, which stops 3 residues before it; the germline J gene fills it in. The J gene is TRBJ2-3, the V gene TRBV10-3; no clear D. The CDR3 loop spans 15 amino acids. Germline CDR1 ENHRY, CDR2 SYGVKD. The V end lost 4 bases, the J end lost 2 bases, and 13 bases lay between the germline ends. CDR3 DNA, as far as it was read: TGTGCCATCAGTGGTACTCGCGAACTCACAGATACG. This encodes CAISGTRELTDT. The CDR3 in full is CAISGTRELTDTQYF.

This clone was detected ten times or more. Read sequence stops 3 residues before the CDR3 end, and the germline J gene provides the missing end. The rearrangement joins TRBV20-1 to TRBJ1-2, with unresolved D. The CDR3 consists of 14 residues. Germline lookup yields CDR1 DFQATT and CDR2 SNEGSKA (reference sequence). Incomplete CDR3 DNA: TGCAGTGACCCTTCGGACTGGAGGGTGAGGGGC. It specifies CSDPSDWRVRG. The complete CDR3 reads CSDPSDWRVRGYTF.

This clone has ten or more counts. Read sequence stops 3 residues before the CDR3 end, and the germline J gene provides the missing end. The genes are TRBV6-2 or TRBV6-3 and TRBJ1-2; D unresolved. The CDR3 runs 15 residues. The germline V gene has CDR1 MNHEY and CDR2 SVGEGT. Trimming removed 0 bases from V and 7 bases from J, with 15 bases in between. CDR3 sequence: CASSYSIRGRRGYTF. The covered CDR3 bases are TGTGCCAGCAGTTACTCGATCCGGGGAAGACGTGGC.

This clone was seen at least ten times. The CDR3 end falls 3 residues outside the read, so it is completed with the germline J gene. The gene calls are TRBV19 and TRBJ1-2; no clear D. V lost 3 bases and J lost 3, with 23 bases in between. CDR3 length: 18 amino acids. CDR1 and CDR2 (germline): LNHDA, SQIVND (reference sequence). The sequenced part of the CDR3 DNA is TGTGCCAGTAGTATGAGGTTCTTGGGCAGGCAAAGGGACTATGGC. This sequence encodes CASSMRFLGRQRDYG. The whole CDR3 protein reads CASSMRFLGRQRDYGYTF.

Ten or more counts support this clone. The read terminates 3 residues before the CDR3 end, so the remaining end is supplied by the germline J gene. The chain is built from TRBV7-6 and TRBJ2-1; 10 bases are shared with TRBD2. The V gene end was trimmed by 5 bases and the J gene end by 5 bases; junction bases not matched to a gene: 6. Germline V gene lookup returns CDR1 SGHVS and CDR2 FNYEAQ. This CDR3 has 15 amino acids. The sequenced CDR3 bases are TGTGCCAGCAGCCGAGGACTAGCGGACCACAATGAG. Its translation: CASSRGLADHNE. The CDR3 in full is CASSRGLADHNEQFF.